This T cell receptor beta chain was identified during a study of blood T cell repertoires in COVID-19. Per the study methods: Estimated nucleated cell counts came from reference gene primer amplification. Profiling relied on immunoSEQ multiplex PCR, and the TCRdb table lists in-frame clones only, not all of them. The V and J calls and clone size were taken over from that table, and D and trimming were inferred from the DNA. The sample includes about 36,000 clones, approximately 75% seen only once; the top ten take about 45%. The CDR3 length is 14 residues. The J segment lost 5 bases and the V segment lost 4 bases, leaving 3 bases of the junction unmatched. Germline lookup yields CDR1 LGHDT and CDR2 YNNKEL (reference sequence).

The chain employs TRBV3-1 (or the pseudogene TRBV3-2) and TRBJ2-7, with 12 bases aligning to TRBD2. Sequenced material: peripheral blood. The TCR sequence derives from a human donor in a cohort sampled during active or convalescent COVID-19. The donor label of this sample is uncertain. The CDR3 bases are TGTGCCAGCAGCCCTAGCGGGAGGGCCCACGAGCAGTACTTC. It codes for CASSPSGRAHEQYF.